This T cell receptor (beta chain) emerged from a study of human T cells and chemical hapten exposure. The study, taken as a whole, reports: Patch test score was positively correlated with the counts of TCRs that had expanded at PT1.

This clonotype occurred many times. Its antigen is unidentified. This CDR3 has 15 amino acids. CDR1 SEHNR and CDR2 FQNEAQ come from the germline V gene (reference sequence). With 1 base removed from V and 3 bases from J, the gap between germline ends came to 11 bases. Time point indicated: patch test 1, 2 weeks after DPC sensitization. Specified treatment: therapeutic diphenylcyclopropenone sensitization with weekly scalp DPC. TCRdb reprocessed the RACE reads via MiXCR and lists one record per CDR3 protein. The data show around 120,000 distinct CDR3 sequences, 9.5% to 12% seen once. The sample consisted of whole blood, taken in connection with sensitization to the hapten diphenylcyclopropenone (DPC). The receptor's source is a woman in her 40s with alopecia areata. Some clones in this sample may be carry-over from other donors' samples. The chain recombines TRBV7-9 with TRBJ2-3; D perhaps matches TRBD1 (6 bases). CDR3 amino acids: CASSLGGQPTDTQYF. CDR3 coding DNA: TGTGCCAGCAGCTTAGGAGGACAGCCTACAGATACGCAGTATTTT.